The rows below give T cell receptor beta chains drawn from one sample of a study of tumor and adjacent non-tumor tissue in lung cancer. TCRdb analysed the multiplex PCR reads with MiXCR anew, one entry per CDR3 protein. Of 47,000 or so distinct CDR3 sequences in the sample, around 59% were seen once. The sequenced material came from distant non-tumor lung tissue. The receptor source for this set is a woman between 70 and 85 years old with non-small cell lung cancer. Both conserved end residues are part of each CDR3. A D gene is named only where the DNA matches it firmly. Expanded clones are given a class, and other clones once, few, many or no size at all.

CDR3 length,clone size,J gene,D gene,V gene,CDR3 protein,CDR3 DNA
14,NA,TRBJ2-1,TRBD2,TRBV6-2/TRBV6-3,CVSELAEGTDEQFF,TGTGTCAGCGAACTAGCGGAAGGTACGGATGAGCAGTTCTTC
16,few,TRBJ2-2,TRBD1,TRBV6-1,CACSGRGGRTTGELFF,TGTGCCTGCAGCGGAAGAGGGGGCCGGACCACCGGGGAGCTGTTTTTT
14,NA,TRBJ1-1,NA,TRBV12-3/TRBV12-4,CASSLWHSPYQAFF,TGTGCCAGTAGTTTATGGCACAGCCCCTACCAAGCTTTCTTT
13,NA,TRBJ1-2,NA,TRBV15,CATNSGQSYGYTF,TGTGCCACCAACAGCGGACAGAGTTATGGCTACACCTTC
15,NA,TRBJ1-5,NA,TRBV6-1,CASSDAARMGQPQHF,TGTGCCAGCAGCGACGCGGCCAGGATGGGTCAGCCCCAGCATTTT
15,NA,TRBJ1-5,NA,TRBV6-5,CAFSYSFMNTDTQHF,TGTGCCTTCAGTTACTCGTTTATGAACACAGATACGCAGCATTTT
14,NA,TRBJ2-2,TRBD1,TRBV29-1,CSVHDRDHTGELFF,TGCAGCGTTCATGACAGGGATCACACCGGGGAGCTGTTTTTT
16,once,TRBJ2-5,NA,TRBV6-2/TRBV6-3,CASFAPSDYIQVTQYF,TGTGCCAGCTTCGCTCCTTCGGACTACATACAAGTGACCCAGTACTTC
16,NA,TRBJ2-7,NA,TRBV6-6,CASSYPRKAPSYERYF,TGTGCTAGCAGCTATCCGAGGAAAGCCCCTTCCTACGAGCGGTACTTC
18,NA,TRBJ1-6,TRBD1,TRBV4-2,CASSHITPGQDYNSPLHF,TGTGCCAGCAGTCACATAACTCCGGGACAGGACTATAATTCACCCCTCCACTTT
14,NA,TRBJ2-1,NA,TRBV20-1,CSARSGTGIDEQFF,TGCAGTGCTAGATCCGGGACTGGGATAGATGAGCAGTTCTTC
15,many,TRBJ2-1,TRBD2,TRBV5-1,CASSLASGRSNEQFF,TGCGCCAGCAGCTTGGCTAGCGGGAGGAGTAATGAGCAGTTCTTC
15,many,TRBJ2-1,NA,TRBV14,CASSQELTRSNEQFF,TGTGCCAGCAGCCAAGAGTTGACTAGGTCCAATGAGCAGTTCTTC
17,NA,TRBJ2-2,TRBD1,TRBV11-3,CASSPHQSTSSTGELYF,TGTGCCAGCAGCCCCCATCAATCGACATCGAGCACAGGGGAGCTGTATTTT
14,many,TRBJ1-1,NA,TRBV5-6,CASSTTGLNTEAFF,TGTGCCAGCAGCACGACCGGACTGAACACTGAAGCTTTCTTT
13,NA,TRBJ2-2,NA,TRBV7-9,CTSRRVGAGELFF,TGTACCAGCCGACGAGTGGGGGCCGGGGAGCTGTTTTTT
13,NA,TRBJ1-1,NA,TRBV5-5,CVSTLLVDTEAFF,TGTGTCAGTACCCTGCTAGTAGACACTGAAGCTTTCTTT
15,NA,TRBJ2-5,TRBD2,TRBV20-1,CSARMGLDISGTQYF,TGCAGTGCTAGGATGGGACTAGACATAAGCGGGACCCAGTACTTC
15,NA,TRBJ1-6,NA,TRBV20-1,CSAQPPVQVYSPLHF,TGCAGTGCTCAACCTCCCGTGCAGGTCTATTCACCCCTCCACTTT
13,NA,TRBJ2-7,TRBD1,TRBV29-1,CNVEVEAGGELYF,TGCAACGTTGAAGTTGAGGCAGGGGGCGAGCTGTACTTC
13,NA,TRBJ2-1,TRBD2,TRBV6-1,CVVLAGGYNEQFF,TGTGTCGTTCTAGCGGGAGGGTACAATGAGCAGTTCTTC
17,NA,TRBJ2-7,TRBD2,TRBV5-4,CASSSGLAGLVFYGQYF,TGTGCCAGCAGCAGCGGTCTAGCGGGATTGGTCTTCTACGGGCAGTACTTC
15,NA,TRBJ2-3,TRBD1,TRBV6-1,CASRDYRDRGDTQYF,TGTGCCAGCAGGGACTATCGGGACAGGGGTGATACGCAGTATTTT
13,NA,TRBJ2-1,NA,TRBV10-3,CASSGPTYNDQFF,TGTGCCAGTAGTGGGCCTACCTACAATGATCAGTTCTTC
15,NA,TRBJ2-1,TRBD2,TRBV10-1,CATSDWSSGRYEQFF,TGCGCCACCAGTGATTGGTCTAGCGGGAGGTATGAGCAGTTCTTC
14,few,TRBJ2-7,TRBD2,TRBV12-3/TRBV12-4,CASRIAGGSNEQYF,TGTGCCAGCAGGATAGCGGGAGGGAGCAACGAGCAGTACTTC
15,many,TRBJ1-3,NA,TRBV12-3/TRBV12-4,CATEAAGHSGNTIYF,TGTGCCACCGAAGCTGCAGGGCACTCTGGAAACACCATATATTTT
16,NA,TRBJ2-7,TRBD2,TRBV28,CASSTTSASMSYEQYF,TGTGCCAGCAGTACGACTAGCGCGAGTATGTCCTACGAGCAGTACTTC
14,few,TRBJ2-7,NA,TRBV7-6,CASSFRGQVYEQYF,TGTGCCAGCAGCTTCCGGGGTCAGGTGTACGAGCAGTACTTC
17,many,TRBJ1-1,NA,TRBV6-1,CASSEARAAGRTTEAFF,TGTGCCAGCAGTGAAGCCCGGGCGGCAGGGCGTACCACTGAAGCTTTCTTT
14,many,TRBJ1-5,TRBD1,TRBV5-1,CASSLDRHNQPQHF,TGCGCCAGCAGTCTGGACAGGCACAATCAGCCCCAGCATTTT
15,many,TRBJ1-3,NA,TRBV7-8,CASSSGENSGNTIYF,TGTGCCAGCAGTTCAGGGGAAAACTCTGGAAACACCATATATTTT
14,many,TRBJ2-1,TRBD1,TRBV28,CASKGQGIMNEQFF,TGTGCCAGCAAAGGACAGGGGATTATGAATGAGCAGTTCTTC
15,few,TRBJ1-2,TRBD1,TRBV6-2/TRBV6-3,CAGNDSGGGNYGYTF,TGTGCCGGCAACGACTCAGGGGGCGGAAACTATGGCTACACCTTC
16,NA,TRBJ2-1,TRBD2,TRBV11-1,CASSLALAGLHNEQFF,TGTGCCAGCAGTTTAGCCCTAGCGGGTCTGCACAATGAGCAGTTCTTC
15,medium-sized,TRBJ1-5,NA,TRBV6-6,CASSYEGYSNQPQHF,TGTGCCAGCAGTTATGAGGGGTATAGCAATCAGCCCCAGCATTTT
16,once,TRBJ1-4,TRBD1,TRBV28,CASRIRQGASNEKLFF,TGTGCCAGCCGTATTCGACAGGGAGCATCTAATGAAAAACTGTTTTTT
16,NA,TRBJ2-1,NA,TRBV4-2,CASSHGSGGTDNEQFF,TGTGCAAGCAGCCACGGAAGTGGGGGCACCGACAATGAGCAGTTCTTC
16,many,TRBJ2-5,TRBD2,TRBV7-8,CASDAFSGSVLETQYF,TGTGCCAGTGACGCCTTTAGCGGGAGTGTGTTAGAGACCCAGTACTTC
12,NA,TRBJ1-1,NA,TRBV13,CASSPWNTETLF,TGTGCCAGCAGTCCTTGGAACACTGAAACTCTCTTT
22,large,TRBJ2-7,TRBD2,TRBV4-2,CASSQVFIRLLAGLPSSYEQYF,TGTGCCAGCAGCCAAGTTTTCATCAGATTACTAGCGGGATTACCGAGCTCCTACGAGCAGTACTTC